This record covers a single T cell receptor (beta chain). What it recognizes is unknown. This CDR3 comprises 16 residues. Looked up from germline, CDR1 is SNHLY and CDR2 is FYNNEI. V was shortened by 7 bases and J by 9 bases, with 25 bases between the two germline ends. This sample was taken from a study of breast tumors, draining lymph nodes, adjacent tissues. MiXCR was run by TCRdb on the multiplex PCR reads, yielding one entry per CDR3 protein. The table records around 12,000 distinct CDR3 sequences, roughly 70% of them present only once. Overall study results and limits: Data fit most tumor T cells coming from lymph node, expanding in tumor. Compared with basal-like, luminal-like tumors shared significantly more repertoire with nontumor tissue. Tumor repertoires ranked between lymph nodes and nontumor tissue in diversity, with V and J gene preferences.

The source is a female donor with breast cancer. Some clones in this sample may be carry-over from other donors' samples. The rearrangement links TRBV2 to TRBJ2-1; D possibly corresponds to TRBD1 (6 bases). The source material was tumor-adjacent breast tissue. This CDR3 is CASIHEFRGPLSEQFF. CDR3 nucleotides: TGTGCCAGCATCCATGAATTCAGGGGACCTTTAAGTGAGCAGTTCTTC.